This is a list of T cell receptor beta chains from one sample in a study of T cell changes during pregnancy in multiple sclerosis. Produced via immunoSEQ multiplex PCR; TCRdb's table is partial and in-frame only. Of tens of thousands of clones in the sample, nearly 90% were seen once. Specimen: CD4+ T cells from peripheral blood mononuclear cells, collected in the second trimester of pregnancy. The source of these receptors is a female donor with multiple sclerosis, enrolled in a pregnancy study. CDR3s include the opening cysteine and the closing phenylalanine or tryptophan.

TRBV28,CASSIPRSAEAFF
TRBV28,CASSTSWGGMRDTQYF
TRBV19,CASSTGQVYGYTF
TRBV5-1,CASSLTDSPYNEQFF
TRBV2,CASRQDLSSYEQYF
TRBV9,CASSRGGANTGELFF
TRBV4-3,CASSQLRHGTDTQYF
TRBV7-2,CASSLEQDQPQHF
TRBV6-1,CASSEAGGAEGYGYTF
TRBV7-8,CASKLAGGLQTDTQYF
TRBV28,CASSSLNRVGQPQHF
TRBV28,CASSSISGADGEKLFF
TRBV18,CASSPTGGNSPLHF
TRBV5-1,CASSPWTGSETQYF
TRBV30,CAWSRKGETQYF
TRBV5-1,CASSSGTGADTQYF
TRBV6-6,CASSRDSEAFF
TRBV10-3,CAISESGGGGADEQYF
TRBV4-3,CASSQGLTGSTEAFF
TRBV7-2,CASSLYPGTSGGAGDTQYF
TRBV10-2,CASAGQGAVLSALNTEAFF
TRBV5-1,CASSYGTSSYEQYF
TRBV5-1,CASSLSGTPVPYEQYF
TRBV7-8,CASSSPTRGSYGYTF
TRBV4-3,CASSPFRAGQPQHF
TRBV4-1,CASSLLTSDLSTDTQYF
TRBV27,CATQRQGGYEQYF
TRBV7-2,CASSLAGASGNTIYF
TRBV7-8,CASSHELAGGRETQYF
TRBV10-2,CASRMGGTGTQYF
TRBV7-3,CASSPSGGARRYNEQFF
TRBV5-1,CASSLGVAGGQETQYF
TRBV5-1,CASSPTLWISGANVLTF
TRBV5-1,CASSLSGGAPEGQYF
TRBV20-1,CSAGLTDTQYF
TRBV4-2,CASSQTSQGYTF
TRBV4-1,CASSQGSESSYNEQFF
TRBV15,CATSRGAWGYTF
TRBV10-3,CAISEWGGTTDTQYF
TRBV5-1,CASARLAGTDTQYF
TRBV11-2,CASSLQWGREYEQYF
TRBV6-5,CASSYRGLEAFF
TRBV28,CASSLHAFTGLAGETDTQYF
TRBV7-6,CASSLAPRNEQYF
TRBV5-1,CASSGAGGGGQETQYF
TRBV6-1,CASSEANNYGYTF
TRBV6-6,CASSAPTAFGEQFF
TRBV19,CASSEDRGSTEAFF